These 3 T cell receptor beta chains share one sample of origin, sequenced in a study of human T cells and chemical hapten exposure. Time point of the sample: pre-sensitization, week 0. Indicated treatment: therapeutic diphenylcyclopropenone sensitization with weekly scalp DPC. TCRdb re-analysed the RACE reads in MiXCR, keeping a single row per CDR3 protein. The sample lists roughly 110,000 distinct CDR3 sequences; about 12% were seen once. This specimen consisted of whole blood, obtained in connection with sensitization to the hapten diphenylcyclopropenone (DPC). These receptors all come from a woman aged 45-65 years with alopecia areata. Some clones in this sample may be carry-over from other donors' samples.

The genes are TRBV29-1 and TRBJ2-4; D possibly uses TRBD1 or TRBD2 (5 bases each). The V gene lost 2 bases and the J gene lost 5 bases, with 10 bases spanning the gap. Germline CDR1 SQVTM, CDR2 ANQGSEA. The CDR3 extends over 13 amino acids. The DNA for the CDR3 is TGCAGCGTTGAAAAGGGGAGAGAAAACATTCAGTACTTC. Translated: CSVEKGRENIQYF.

This clonotype was detected a few times. This chain joins TRBV4-2 and TRBJ2-7, with D perhaps TRBD2 (6 bases). This CDR3 contains 13 residues. V lost 2 bases and J lost 5, with 10 bases in between. Per germline, CDR1 LGHNA and CDR2 YNFKEQ. The CDR3 DNA is TGTGCCAGCAGCCAATTAGGAGGGGACGAGCAGTACTTC. Its protein product is CASSQLGGDEQYF.

A few counts support this clonotype. The chain carries TRBV28 and TRBJ2-3; 7 positions match TRBD2. Trimming cost V 8 bases and J 6 bases; bases outside gene matches: 20. Germline-derived CDR1 and CDR2 are MDHEN and SYDVKM. This CDR3 comprises 17 residues. This CDR3 reads CASCQDLADSRGDTQYF. The DNA of the CDR3 is TGTGCCAGCTGCCAAGACCTAGCGGATTCCCGAGGGGATACGCAGTATTTT.